The 32 T cell receptor beta chains listed next were all sequenced from one sample in a study of cytomegalovirus exposure and HLA in healthy donors (TCRdb year 2017). Library creation used the immunoSEQ multiplex PCR assay. A mixture of 60 forward primers for TCR Vbeta segments and 13 reverse primers for TCR Jbeta segments was used in the multiplex PCR. Imported from immuneACCESS, the table was reduced by TCRdb to in-frame sequences with V and J called. These copies leave out some clones; in studies compared against another copy, an unresolved V gene accounts for under half, and the cause of the remainder is not known. The sample table records 55,000 to 85,000 clones. Of the sample, around 3.8% falls within the top ten clones. Sequencing was done on a sample of PBMCs. Receptors originate from a female donor in good health and CMV-seropositive.

V usage is TRBV15 and J usage is TRBJ1-5, with D unclear. The CDR3 is made up of 14 amino acids. V lost 0 bases and J lost 1, with 4 bases in between. Germline V gives CDR1 LNHNV, CDR2 YYDKDF (reference sequence). The DNA for the CDR3 is TGTGCCACCAGCAGAGACAGGAGCAATCAGCCCCAGCATTTT. It codes for CATSRDRSNQPQHF.

Regarding this clone: A read error may account for a junction end that differs from germline. The V and J genes are TRBV7-7 and TRBJ2-1, with 13 bases identical to TRBD2. CDR1 SSHAT and CDR2 FNYEAQ come from the germline V gene (reference sequence). The CDR3 spans 17 residues. CDR3 DNA: TGTGCTAGCAGCTTATTTCTTGGACTAGCGGGGGACAATGAGCAGTTCTTC. Amino acids: CASSLFLGLAGDNEQFF.

The gene calls are TRBV5-1 and TRBJ2-7; TRBD1 might be the D (5 bases). The length of the CDR3 is 14 residues. Per germline, CDR1 SGHRS and CDR2 YFSETQ. Trimming left V 1 base short and J 4 bases short, with 12 bases between. CDR3 region: CASSLNLQGYEQYF. The CDR3 region has the DNA TGCGCCAGCAGCTTGAACCTGCAGGGTTACGAGCAGTACTTC.

With respect to this clone: Within the sample, other DNA sequences also encode this same CDR3. This chain connects TRBV20-1 to TRBJ2-7, with D unclear. Germline loops: CDR1 DFQATT, CDR2 SNEGSKA (reference sequence). With 2 bases removed from V and 3 bases from J, the gap between germline ends came to 5 bases. This CDR3 is built from 11 residues. The DNA of the CDR3 is TGCAGTGCTAGATCCAGCTACGAGCAGTACTTC. This sequence encodes CSARSSYEQYF.

The V gene is TRBV6-5, the J gene TRBJ2-7; 11 bases match TRBD2. This CDR3 has 15 amino acids. Germline CDR1 is MNHEY and CDR2 is SVGAGI. Trimming took 5 bases from V and 3 from J; bases not matched to a gene: 6. The CDR3 coding sequence is TGTGCCAGCAGTAAACTAGCGGGGGAAGTCTACGAGCAGTACTTC. Amino acid sequence: CASSKLAGEVYEQYF.

The V call is TRBV7-2, the J call TRBJ2-3; 8 positions agree with TRBD1. In germline, CDR1 is SGHTA, CDR2 FQGNSA. This CDR3 spans 15 amino acids. The V and J ends lost 4 bases and 6 bases, in that order; junction bases with no gene match: 9. For the CDR3, the DNA is TGTGCCAGCAGCTCTTGGACAGGGCCCGGGGATACGCAGTATTTT. It encodes CASSSWTGPGDTQYF.

This sequence joins TRBV4-1 and TRBJ2-6; TRBD1 agrees at 9 bases. This CDR3 has 19 amino acids. Germline loops: CDR1 MGHRA, CDR2 YSYEKL. After removal of 1 base from V and 3 bases from J, the junction contained 10 bases not matched to a gene. The CDR3 DNA reads TGCGCCAGCAGCCAAGCGCCGGGACAGGGCGGGTTTGGGGCCAACGTCCTGACTTTC. It yields the protein CASSQAPGQGGFGANVLTF.

The V and J genes are TRBV19 and TRBJ2-2; 15 bases match TRBD2. V shed 6 bases, J shed 6 bases, and the junction held 2 bases outside the gene matches. Germline values: CDR1 LNHDA, CDR2 SQIVND (reference sequence). The CDR3 has 15 amino acids. The CDR3 sequence is CASSGTSGRSGELFF. In DNA, the CDR3 is TGTGCCAGTAGCGGGACTAGCGGGAGGTCCGGGGAGCTGTTTTTT. Full variable domain (rest looked up from reference TRBV19 and TRBJ2-2): DGGITQSPKYLFRKEGQNVTLSCEQNLNHDAMYWYRQDPGQGLRLIYYSQIVNDFQKGDIAEGYSVSREKKESFPLTVTSAQKNPTAFYLCASSGTSGRSGELFFGEGSRLTVL.

The CDR3 DNA is TGTGCCACCAGCACCACAAAGCGCCCTCAGAGGTTCTTC. Residues: CATSTTKRPQRFF. The J gene is TRBJ2-1, the V gene TRBV15; no firm D call. CDR1 LNHNV and CDR2 YYDKDF come from the germline V gene (reference sequence). The ends were cut back, 4 bases at V and 15 bases at J, with 19 bases in the middle. The CDR3 totals 13 residues.

The chain links TRBV7-2 to TRBJ2-7; D may be TRBD2 (5 bases). Germline CDR1 reads SGHTA; CDR2 reads FQGNSA. V was clipped by 3 bases and J by 0 bases, with 12 bases between them. This CDR3 spans 15 amino acids. The CDR3 protein is CASSFSSGNSYEQYF. CDR3 nucleotide sequence: TGTGCCAGCAGCTTTAGTTCGGGAAACTCCTACGAGCAGTACTTC.

This rearrangement joins TRBV7-8 to TRBJ2-7; TRBD2 aligns across 11 bases. Germline assignment: CDR1 SGHVS and CDR2 FQNEAQ. The V gene end was trimmed by 1 base and the J gene end by 3 bases; junction bases not matched to a gene: 2. CDR3 size: 15 residues. CDR3 bases: TGTGCCAGCAGCTTAGTAGCGGGAGGGGTCTACGAGCAGTACTTC. Its translation is CASSLVAGGVYEQYF.

The chain couples TRBV4-2 to TRBJ1-3; 9 nucleotides align to TRBD1. This CDR3 is built from 18 residues. CDR1 is LGHNA and CDR2 is YNFKEQ in the germline V gene. V trimming: 0 bases; J trimming: 6 bases; junction bases outside the gene matches: 12. CDR3 DNA: TGTGCCAGCAGCCAAGAATTGGGAACAGGGGGCGCGGAAAACACCATATATTTT. Its protein is CASSQELGTGGAENTIYF.

The chain combines TRBV18 with TRBJ2-2, with D uncertain. V lost 3 bases and J lost 4, with 9 bases in between. CDR1 is KGHSH and CDR2 is LQKENI in the germline V gene. The CDR3 runs 14 residues. The chain's CDR3 is CASSPVPGTGELFF. The DNA for the CDR3 is TGTGCCAGCTCACCGGTGCCCGGCACCGGGGAGCTGTTTTTT.

The V call is TRBV28, the J call TRBJ1-5, with TRBD1 as a possible D gene (5 bases). The CDR3 runs to 13 residues. The V end was cut by 10 bases, the J end by 4 bases, with 14 bases between. Germline V gene data show CDR1 as MDHEN and CDR2 as SYDVKM. CDR3 in DNA: TGTGCCATCATGCGGGACGGGAATCAGCCCCAGCATTTT. Translating gives CAIMRDGNQPQHF.

The chain has TRBV5-1 and TRBJ2-5; 7 bases are shared with TRBD1. V shed 1 base and J 2 bases; nucleotides not matched to a gene: 8. Germline values: CDR1 SGHRS, CDR2 YFSETQ. The CDR3 has 16 residues. The CDR3, as DNA: TGCGCCAGCAGCTTGAACAGGGGAGTAGGGCAAGAGACCCAGTACTTC. Translating gives CASSLNRGVGQETQYF. Supplemented by reference TRBV5-1 and TRBJ2-5, the full variable domain reads KAGVTQTPRYLIKTRGQQVTLSCSPISGHRSVSWYQQTPGQGLQFLFEYFSETQRNKGNFPGRFSGRQFSNSRSEMNVSTLELGDSALYLCASSLNRGVGQETQYFGPGTRLLVL.

The V gene is TRBV19, the J gene TRBJ1-5; 9 nucleotides match TRBD1. Losses at the gene ends were 3 bases for V and 7 bases for J; bases not matched to a gene: 10. Germline CDR1 and CDR2: LNHDA and SQIVND (reference sequence). The CDR3 runs to 16 residues. The chain's CDR3 is CASSIPQGAVWQPQHF. CDR3 coding DNA: TGTGCCAGTAGTATCCCACAGGGGGCAGTTTGGCAGCCCCAGCATTTT.

CDR3 loop: CASLGGLAGGPGEQYF. In nucleotides, the CDR3 is TGTGCCAGCCTCGGGGGACTAGCGGGGGGGCCTGGCGAGCAGTACTTC. This chain uses TRBV27 with TRBJ2-7; 16 bases fit TRBD2. V lost 8 bases to trimming and J lost 6 bases; unmatched junction nucleotides: 10. CDR3 length equals 16 residues. CDR1 MNHEY and CDR2 SMNVEV come from the germline V gene (reference sequence).

This chain links TRBV19 with TRBJ2-5; 7 bases agree with TRBD1. V gave up 10 bases and J gave up 5 bases; unmatched junction bases: 10. The CDR3 contains 13 residues. CDR1 is LNHDA, CDR2 SQIVND, per germline (reference sequence). The CDR3 spells CATSQGDSETQYF. CDR3 DNA: TGTGCCACCTCTCAGGGGGATTCGGAGACCCAGTACTTC.

This chain joins TRBV5-1 and TRBJ2-3, with D possibly being TRBD2 (7 bases). This CDR3 comprises 16 residues. V was cut by 2 bases and J by 1 base, with 14 bases left in between. From germline, CDR1 is SGHRS and CDR2 YFSETQ. CDR3 loop: CASSLRGGIRTDTQYF. CDR3 in DNA: TGCGCCAGCAGCTTAAGGGGGGGTATTCGCACAGATACGCAGTATTTT.

As regards this clone: Mismatch with germline at one junction end may stem from a read error. This chain uses TRBV19 with TRBJ1-1, with D hard to call. Germline CDR1 reads LNHDA; CDR2 reads SQIVND (reference sequence). The length of the CDR3 is 15 residues. The chain's CDR3 is CASSRWRTSPTEDFF. In DNA form, the CDR3 reads TGTGCCAGTAGTAGATGGAGGACCTCTCCCACTGAAGATTTCTTT.

This sequence joins TRBV7-2 and TRBJ1-5, with D perhaps TRBD1 (5 bases). Trimming took 3 bases from V and 0 from J, leaving 9 bases between them. The CDR3 runs 15 residues. CDR1 and CDR2 from the germline V gene are SGHTA and FQGNSA. The CDR3 loop is CASSLGQNSNQPQHF. In DNA form, the CDR3 reads TGTGCCAGCAGCTTGGGGCAGAATAGCAATCAGCCCCAGCATTTT. The complete variable domain, with remaining parts taken from reference TRBV7-2 and TRBJ1-5, reads GAGVSQSPSNKVTEKGKDVELRCDPISGHTALYWYRQSLGQGLEFLIYFQGNSAPDKSGLPSDRFSAERTGGSVSTLTIQRTQQEDSAVYLCASSLGQNSNQPQHFGDGTRLSIL.

The rearrangement joins TRBV27 to TRBJ2-7, with TRBD1 matching 7 bases. Germline V gene sequence: CDR1 MNHEY, CDR2 SMNVEV (reference sequence). V shed 6 bases and J 6 bases; nucleotides not matched to a gene: 5. The CDR3 totals 12 residues. The CDR3 spells CASSDRDGEQYF. As DNA, the CDR3 is TGTGCCAGCAGCGACAGGGACGGCGAGCAGTACTTC.

This chain links TRBV11-2 with TRBJ1-1; TRBD1 agrees at 7 bases. In germline, CDR1 is SGHAT, CDR2 FQNNGV. Trimming took 5 bases from V and 1 from J; bases not matched to a gene: 10. The CDR3 consists of 16 residues. CDR3 in amino acids: CASSPKSGTANTEAFF. The CDR3 bases are TGTGCCAGCAGCCCAAAGTCCGGGACAGCGAACACTGAAGCTTTCTTT.

J is TRBJ1-2 and V is TRBV27; D uncertain. This CDR3 has 12 residues. Germline CDR1 is MNHEY and CDR2 is SMNVEV (reference sequence). V was clipped by 5 bases and J by 5 bases, with 9 bases between them. CDR3 in amino acids: CASSPNSYGYTF. The CDR3, as DNA: TGTGCCAGCAGTCCCAACAGTTATGGCTACACCTTC.

The chain joins TRBV25-1 to TRBJ1-1, with a weak D call TRBD1 (6 bases). Trimming took 5 bases from V and 6 from J, leaving 10 bases between them. The CDR3 runs to 12 residues. CDR1 and CDR2 (germline): MGHDK, SYGVNS. The DNA for the CDR3 is TGTGCCAGCAGTCAGGGGCTTGCTGAAGCTTTCTTT. This encodes CASSQGLAEAFF.

The V call is TRBV19, the J call TRBJ2-1; 10 bases fit TRBD2. The CDR3 is made up of 14 amino acids. Losses at the gene ends were 5 bases for V and 9 bases for J; bases not matched to a gene: 7. Germline assignment: CDR1 LNHDA and CDR2 SQIVND (reference sequence). The CDR3 DNA sequence: TGTGCCAGTAGTTCAGCGGGAGGGCAGGGTGAGCAGTTCTTC. The encoded protein is CASSSAGGQGEQFF.

CDR3 region: CASSYRTSGSTDTQYF. The CDR3, as DNA: TGCGCCAGCAGCTATAGGACTAGCGGTAGCACAGATACGCAGTATTTT. The J gene is TRBJ2-3, the V gene TRBV5-1; TRBD2 agrees at 10 bases. CDR1 and CDR2 from the germline V gene are SGHRS and YFSETQ. This CDR3 is 16 amino acids long. V shed 3 bases and J 0 bases; nucleotides not matched to a gene: 4.

CDR3 residues: CSVETGTGGAKLFF. The CDR3 DNA reads TGCAGCGTGGAGACCGGGACAGGGGGAGCGAAACTGTTTTTT. The chain recombines TRBV29-1 with TRBJ1-4; TRBD1 matches 11 bases. V was pared by 6 bases and J by 11 bases, with 11 bases of the junction left unmatched. This CDR3 comprises 14 residues. Germline lookup yields CDR1 SQVTM and CDR2 ANQGSEA.

The chain uses TRBV11-1 and TRBJ2-6, with TRBD1 identical over 7 bases. This CDR3 is built from 16 residues. Germline-derived CDR1 and CDR2 are SGHAT and FQDESV (reference sequence). V lost 6 bases and J lost 2; bases outside the gene matches: 7. The CDR3 bases are TGTGCCAGCAGGCCAGAAGACAGGGCTGGGGCCAACGTCCTGACTTTC. The encoded protein is CASRPEDRAGANVLTF.

The chain recombines TRBV28 with TRBJ1-3; D is unresolved. CDR1 MDHEN and CDR2 SYDVKM come from the germline V gene. The CDR3 has 15 residues. Trimming took off 1 base at V and 0 bases at J, with 7 bases between the two ends. The CDR3 spells CASSLYASSGNTIYF. As DNA, the CDR3 is TGTGCCAGCAGTTTATATGCTAGCTCTGGAAACACCATATATTTT.

The chain couples TRBV27 to TRBJ2-3; 7 positions agree with TRBD2. The CDR3 runs to 16 residues. The trim removed 5 bases at V and 2 bases at J, leaving 10 bases unmatched. Germline values: CDR1 MNHEY, CDR2 SMNVEV (reference sequence). The DNA for the CDR3 is TGTGCCAGCAGTCCCTCTCCAAGCGGGGACACAGATACGCAGTATTTT. This sequence encodes CASSPSPSGDTDTQYF.

The chain has TRBV7-9 and TRBJ1-6; 9 nucleotides agree with TRBD1. J was trimmed by 4 bases and V by 3 bases; bases with no gene match: 7. Germline CDR1 SEHNR, CDR2 FQNEAQ (reference sequence). CDR3 length: 17 amino acids. CDR3 in DNA: TGTGCCAGCAGCTTGACAGGGGGGAACCTTTATAATTCACCCCTCCACTTT. Protein: CASSLTGGNLYNSPLHF.